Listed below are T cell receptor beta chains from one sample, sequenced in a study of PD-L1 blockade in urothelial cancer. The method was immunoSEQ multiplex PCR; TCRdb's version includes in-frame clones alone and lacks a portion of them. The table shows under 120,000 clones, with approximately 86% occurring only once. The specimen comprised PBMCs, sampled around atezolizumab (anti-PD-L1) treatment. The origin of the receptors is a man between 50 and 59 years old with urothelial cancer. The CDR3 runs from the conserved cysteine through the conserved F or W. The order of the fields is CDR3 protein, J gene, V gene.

CDR3aa: CASSEAGGGPETQYF
j_gene: TRBJ2-5
v_gene: TRBV6-1

CDR3aa: CATSRQGMAGANVLTF
j_gene: TRBJ2-6
v_gene: TRBV15

CDR3aa: CASSYGQGTDTQYF
j_gene: TRBJ2-3
v_gene: TRBV5-1

CDR3aa: CASSKTVAGEGSNEQFF
j_gene: TRBJ2-1
v_gene: TRBV5-1

CDR3aa: CASSNSGTGFNEQYF
j_gene: TRBJ2-7
v_gene: TRBV5-1

CDR3aa: CASTPAGGNYEQYF
j_gene: TRBJ2-7
v_gene: TRBV6-6

CDR3aa: CASSTTGLAGETGELFF
j_gene: TRBJ2-2
v_gene: TRBV19

CDR3aa: CASSFNIAGGETQYF
j_gene: TRBJ2-5
v_gene: TRBV7-8

CDR3aa: CASSLGQRAGGPYEQYF
j_gene: TRBJ2-7
v_gene: TRBV5-1

CDR3aa: CASSPTPRGNTEAFF
j_gene: TRBJ1-1
v_gene: TRBV5-1

CDR3aa: CASSEETGLTYGYTF
j_gene: TRBJ1-2
v_gene: TRBV6-1

CDR3aa: CASSLAVNTGELFF
j_gene: TRBJ2-2
v_gene: TRBV6-5

CDR3aa: CASSLTEGRMAEAFF
j_gene: TRBJ1-1
v_gene: TRBV9

CDR3aa: CASTSGSRHEQFF
j_gene: TRBJ2-1
v_gene: TRBV11-2

CDR3aa: CASSKLAGSYEQYF
j_gene: TRBJ2-7
v_gene: TRBV7-2

CDR3aa: CASSGIASGYSTDTQYF
j_gene: TRBJ2-3
v_gene: TRBV5-1

CDR3aa: CASSPDPTSYEQYF
j_gene: TRBJ2-7
v_gene: TRBV11-3

CDR3aa: CASSYQTSQQYF
j_gene: TRBJ2-7
v_gene: TRBV2

CDR3aa: CASSQLGLAGGRTGELFF
j_gene: TRBJ2-2
v_gene: TRBV4-1

CDR3aa: CATSTQGYTEAFF
j_gene: TRBJ1-1
v_gene: TRBV15

CDR3aa: CASSSRLSSYEQYF
j_gene: TRBJ2-7
v_gene: TRBV13

CDR3aa: CASSPWLASGETDTQYF
j_gene: TRBJ2-3
v_gene: TRBV18

CDR3aa: CASTPEPAYPPYEQYF
j_gene: TRBJ2-7
v_gene: TRBV5-1

CDR3aa: CASSPDSSYGYTF
j_gene: TRBJ1-2
v_gene: TRBV5-6

CDR3aa: CASSQVGVGNEQFF
j_gene: TRBJ2-1
v_gene: TRBV18

CDR3aa: CASSSGGRGSTDTQYF
j_gene: TRBJ2-3
v_gene: TRBV7-7

CDR3aa: CASSFSLNEQFF
j_gene: TRBJ2-1
v_gene: TRBV5-4

CDR3aa: CAISDGGDVTEAFF
j_gene: TRBJ1-1
v_gene: TRBV10-3

CDR3aa: CASSLNWARLAYYEQYF
j_gene: TRBJ2-7
v_gene: TRBV5-6

CDR3aa: CASSPLAGGRAGELFF
j_gene: TRBJ2-2
v_gene: TRBV7-3

CDR3aa: CASSEVRVEGYTF
j_gene: TRBJ1-2
v_gene: TRBV6-1

CDR3aa: CASSHGAGPGLHNEQFF
j_gene: TRBJ2-1
v_gene: TRBV4-1

CDR3aa: CASSQQGDYGYTF
j_gene: TRBJ1-2
v_gene: TRBV28

CDR3aa: CASSPQASEQYF
j_gene: TRBJ2-7
v_gene: TRBV7-6

CDR3aa: CASSIVGLAGGRSYNEQFF
j_gene: TRBJ2-1
v_gene: TRBV19

CDR3aa: CASSEVGGDTEAFF
j_gene: TRBJ1-1
v_gene: TRBV6-1

CDR3aa: CASSQDQGAQYNEQFF
j_gene: TRBJ2-1
v_gene: TRBV4-1

CDR3aa: CASRRSSGTDRTSNQPQHF
j_gene: TRBJ1-5
v_gene: TRBV27

CDR3aa: CASTDSGRTDTQYF
j_gene: TRBJ2-3
v_gene: TRBV19

CDR3aa: CASSRPGGAMNTEAFF
j_gene: TRBJ1-1
v_gene: TRBV19

CDR3aa: CASSLHSLAGNNEQFF
j_gene: TRBJ2-1
v_gene: TRBV7-3